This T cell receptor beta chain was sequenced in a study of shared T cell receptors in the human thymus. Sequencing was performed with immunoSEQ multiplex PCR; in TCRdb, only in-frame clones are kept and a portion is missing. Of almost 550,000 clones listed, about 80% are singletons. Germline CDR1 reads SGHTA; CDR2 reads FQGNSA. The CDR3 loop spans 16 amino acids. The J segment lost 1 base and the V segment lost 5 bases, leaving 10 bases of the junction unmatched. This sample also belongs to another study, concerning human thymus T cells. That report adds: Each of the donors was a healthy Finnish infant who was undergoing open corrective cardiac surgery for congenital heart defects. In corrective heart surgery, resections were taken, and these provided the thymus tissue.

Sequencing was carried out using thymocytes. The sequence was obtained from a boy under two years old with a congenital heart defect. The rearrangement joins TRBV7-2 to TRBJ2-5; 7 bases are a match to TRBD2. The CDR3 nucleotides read TGTGCCAGCAGCCCCCCTCCGGCGGGAGCCCAAGAGACCCAGTACTTC. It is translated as CASSPPPAGAQETQYF.